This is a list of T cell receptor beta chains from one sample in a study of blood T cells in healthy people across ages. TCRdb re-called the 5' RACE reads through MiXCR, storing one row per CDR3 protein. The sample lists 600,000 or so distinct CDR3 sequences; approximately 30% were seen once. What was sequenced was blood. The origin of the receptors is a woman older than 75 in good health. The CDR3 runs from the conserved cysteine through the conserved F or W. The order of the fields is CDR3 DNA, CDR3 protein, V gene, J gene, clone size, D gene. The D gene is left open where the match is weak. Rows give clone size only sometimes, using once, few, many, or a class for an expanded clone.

cdr3_nt: TGCGCCAGCAGCCCGGACAGGGGGTCCTATGGCTACACCTTC; cdr3_aa: CASSPDRGSYGYTF; v_call: TRBV5-1; j_call: TRBJ1-2; clone_size: many; d_call: TRBD1
cdr3_nt: TGTGCCAGCAGTGAAGCGCAGCGCACGACGAGCTCCTACAATGAGCAGTTCTTC; cdr3_aa: CASSEAQRTTSSYNEQFF; v_call: TRBV2; j_call: TRBJ2-1; clone_size: few; d_call: NA
cdr3_nt: TGTGCCAGCACCGACAGAACAAGCACCTACGAGCAGTACTTC; cdr3_aa: CASTDRTSTYEQYF; v_call: TRBV28; j_call: TRBJ2-7; clone_size: few; d_call: NA
cdr3_nt: TGTGCCACCAGCAGAGCATTCGCGGGGGAGGGTGGTACGCAGTATTTT; cdr3_aa: CATSRAFAGEGGTQYF; v_call: TRBV15; j_call: TRBJ2-3; clone_size: many; d_call: TRBD2
cdr3_nt: TGTGCCAGCAGCGCTATCGTGGGGGGGGGTGAGCAGTTCTTC; cdr3_aa: CASSAIVGGGEQFF; v_call: TRBV12-3/TRBV12-4; j_call: TRBJ2-1; clone_size: NA; d_call: TRBD2
cdr3_nt: TGTGCCAGCAGCTTACGACAGGGCAAGTCATATGGCTACACCTTC; cdr3_aa: CASSLRQGKSYGYTF; v_call: TRBV7-8; j_call: TRBJ1-2; clone_size: few; d_call: TRBD1
cdr3_nt: TGTGCCAGCAGCTTAACTGGGACAGGGACTGGGGCCAACGTCCTGACTTTC; cdr3_aa: CASSLTGTGTGANVLTF; v_call: TRBV7-3; j_call: TRBJ2-6; clone_size: NA; d_call: TRBD1
cdr3_nt: TGCGCCAGCAGCCACGGGACAGGAGACTACGAGCAGTACTTC; cdr3_aa: CASSHGTGDYEQYF; v_call: TRBV5-1; j_call: TRBJ2-7; clone_size: many; d_call: TRBD1
cdr3_nt: TGTGCCACGGAGGGGGGACTCGGCTACGAGCAGTACTTC; cdr3_aa: CATEGGLGYEQYF; v_call: TRBV24-1; j_call: TRBJ2-7; clone_size: NA; d_call: NA
cdr3_nt: TGCAGTGCTAGATCACCGGGACAGGGAGATCAGCCCCAGCATTTT; cdr3_aa: CSARSPGQGDQPQHF; v_call: TRBV20-1; j_call: TRBJ1-5; clone_size: NA; d_call: TRBD1
cdr3_nt: TGTGCCAGCAGTTGGTTCGGAACAGGGGTCTCTGGGGCCAACGTCCTGACTTTC; cdr3_aa: CASSWFGTGVSGANVLTF; v_call: TRBV5-6; j_call: TRBJ2-6; clone_size: many; d_call: TRBD1
cdr3_nt: TGTGCCAGCAGCGTAGAGGGAGAGGGGCAGCAGTACTTC; cdr3_aa: CASSVEGEGQQYF; v_call: TRBV9; j_call: TRBJ2-5; clone_size: NA; d_call: NA
cdr3_nt: TGCAGTGCTAGGAGCAGGACTCCTCGGACCCAGTTCTTC; cdr3_aa: CSARSRTPRTQFF; v_call: TRBV20-1; j_call: TRBJ2-1; clone_size: few; d_call: NA
cdr3_nt: TGCAGTGCTAGTCTTAGCGGGGGGACTACAGATACGCAGTATTTT; cdr3_aa: CSASLSGGTTDTQYF; v_call: TRBV20-1; j_call: TRBJ2-3; clone_size: many; d_call: TRBD2
cdr3_nt: TGTGCCAGCAGCCCCCGGACAGCAAGAGAGCAGTTCTTC; cdr3_aa: CASSPRTAREQFF; v_call: TRBV7-2; j_call: TRBJ2-1; clone_size: many; d_call: NA
cdr3_nt: TGCAGTGCTAGTCAGGGTAAGAGGCTTCAGCCCCAGCATTTT; cdr3_aa: CSASQGKRLQPQHF; v_call: TRBV20-1; j_call: TRBJ1-5; clone_size: few; d_call: NA
cdr3_nt: TGCAGTGCTAGAGGAAGCGGGGGGGCTCTGCAGACCCAGTACTTC; cdr3_aa: CSARGSGGALQTQYF; v_call: TRBV20-1; j_call: TRBJ2-5; clone_size: many; d_call: TRBD2
cdr3_nt: TGCAGTGCTACAAGGAAACTGGGAGGTTCACCCCTCCACTTT; cdr3_aa: CSATRKLGGSPLHF; v_call: TRBV20-1; j_call: TRBJ1-6; clone_size: many; d_call: NA
cdr3_nt: TGTGCCAGCAGTTACTCGTCTCCCACCGGGACAGGGAATGAGCAGTTCTTC; cdr3_aa: CASSYSSPTGTGNEQFF; v_call: TRBV6-5; j_call: TRBJ2-1; clone_size: many; d_call: TRBD1
cdr3_nt: TGTGCCATCAGTAACCGGGACTCCAAATACAATGAGCAGTTCTTC; cdr3_aa: CAISNRDSKYNEQFF; v_call: TRBV10-3; j_call: TRBJ2-1; clone_size: few; d_call: NA
cdr3_nt: TGCGCCAGCAGCTTGGAATCCCTGAGTGCCGGGCCCAATCAGCCCCAGCATTTT; cdr3_aa: CASSLESLSAGPNQPQHF; v_call: TRBV5-1; j_call: TRBJ1-5; clone_size: NA; d_call: NA
cdr3_nt: TGTGCCAGCAGCTTGGACAGGGATAATTCACCCCTCCACTTT; cdr3_aa: CASSLDRDNSPLHF; v_call: TRBV7-2; j_call: TRBJ1-6; clone_size: NA; d_call: TRBD1
cdr3_nt: TGTGCCAGCAGCACCGGGACCGAGCATGGCTACACCTTC; cdr3_aa: CASSTGTEHGYTF; v_call: TRBV7-2; j_call: TRBJ1-2; clone_size: many; d_call: NA
cdr3_nt: TGTGCCAGCAGGGCGAGTGGTTATATCCAAGAGACCCAGTACTTC; cdr3_aa: CASRASGYIQETQYF; v_call: TRBV28; j_call: TRBJ2-5; clone_size: many; d_call: NA
cdr3_nt: TGTGCCATCAAGGGGGGGACGGTAGGCACTGAAGCTTTCTTT; cdr3_aa: CAIKGGTVGTEAFF; v_call: TRBV10-3; j_call: TRBJ1-1; clone_size: once; d_call: NA
cdr3_nt: TGTGCCATCAGTCCTACTCGGACTAATGAAAAACTGTTTTTT; cdr3_aa: CAISPTRTNEKLFF; v_call: TRBV10-3; j_call: TRBJ1-4; clone_size: many; d_call: NA
cdr3_nt: TGTGCCAGCAGCCCACTTGGACGGGACTTTTCGATTAACTATGGCTACACCTTC; cdr3_aa: CASSPLGRDFSINYGYTF; v_call: TRBV4-2; j_call: TRBJ1-2; clone_size: few; d_call: NA
cdr3_nt: TGTGCCAGCAGCCAAGAAGAACTAGCGGGGGTTAAGGAGCAGTATTTT; cdr3_aa: CASSQEELAGVKEQYF; v_call: TRBV4-2; j_call: TRBJ2-3; clone_size: many; d_call: TRBD2
cdr3_nt: TGTGCCAGCAGCTTAGGGCCGGGCAACTATGGCTACACCTTC; cdr3_aa: CASSLGPGNYGYTF; v_call: TRBV7-8; j_call: TRBJ1-2; clone_size: many; d_call: NA
cdr3_nt: TGTGCCAGCAGCCCTCGGACGACAGGGATGAACACTGAAGCTTTCTTT; cdr3_aa: CASSPRTTGMNTEAFF; v_call: TRBV4-2; j_call: TRBJ1-1; clone_size: many; d_call: TRBD1